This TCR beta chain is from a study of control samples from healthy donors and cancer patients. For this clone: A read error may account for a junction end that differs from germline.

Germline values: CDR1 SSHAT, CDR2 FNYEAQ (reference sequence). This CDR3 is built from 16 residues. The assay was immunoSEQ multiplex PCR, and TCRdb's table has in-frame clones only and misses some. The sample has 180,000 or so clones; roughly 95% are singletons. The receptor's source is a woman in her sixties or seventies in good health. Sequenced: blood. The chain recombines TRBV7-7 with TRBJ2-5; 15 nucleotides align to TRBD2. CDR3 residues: CASSPGLAGGKETQYF. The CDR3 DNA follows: TGTGCTAGCAGCCCGGGACTAGCGGGGGGAAAAGAGACCCAGTACTTC.